Below, one T cell receptor (beta chain) is given with its context. CDR3 length: 13 residues. The germline V and J ends were trimmed by 7 bases and 4 bases, with 14 bases remaining between them. Germline values: CDR1 MDHEN, CDR2 SYDVKM. The record originates from a study of technical replicates of blood from several donors. Repertoires were generated with immunoSEQ multiplex PCR, while TCRdb's copy carries only in-frame clones and drops some. The sample shows about 83,000 clones, just over 90% of them seen only once. Sequencing was performed on T cells isolated from PBMCs. The chain couples TRBV28 to TRBJ2-7; TRBD2 might be the D (7 bases). The sequence derives from a human donor in good health. This CDR3 reads CASKFRGGYEQYF. The DNA for the CDR3 is TGTGCCAGCAAGTTCAGGGGAGGGTACGAGCAGTACTTC.